The clone carrying this T cell receptor (beta chain) was recorded many times. The source of the sample is a study of regulatory T cells in long-lasting Graves disease. Time point indicated: newly diagnosed GD, antithyroid drugs for less than 3 months. There was RNA extracted from PBMCs, and the TCR library was made from it. Assembly of TCR beta libraries relied on iRepertoire HTBI primers together with Arm-PCR of CDR3 regions. In TCRdb, the multiplex PCR reads were re-called with MiXCR into one record per CDR3 protein. The data show hundreds of thousands of distinct CDR3 sequences, around 15% seen once. V shed 6 bases and J 5 bases; nucleotides not matched to a gene: 9. The V gene's germline CDR1 is DFQATT and CDR2 SNEGSKA (reference sequence). CDR3 length equals 14 residues. This sample was also put to use in a study of T cells in Graves' hyperthyroidism and ophthalmopathy. That publication notes: The primer set for the first-round RT-PCR of the TCR CDR3 was HTBI.

This chain uses TRBV20-1 with TRBJ2-7; TRBD2 matches 11 bases. The sample here was peripheral blood mononuclear cells (PBMCs), taken at new diagnosis, from a patient treated with antithyroid drugs. This sequence originates from a woman aged 25 to 39 with Graves disease. The CDR3 loop is CSALAGGPRDEQYF. Written as DNA, the CDR3 is TGCAGTGCATTAGCGGGAGGGCCCCGGGACGAGCAGTACTTC.